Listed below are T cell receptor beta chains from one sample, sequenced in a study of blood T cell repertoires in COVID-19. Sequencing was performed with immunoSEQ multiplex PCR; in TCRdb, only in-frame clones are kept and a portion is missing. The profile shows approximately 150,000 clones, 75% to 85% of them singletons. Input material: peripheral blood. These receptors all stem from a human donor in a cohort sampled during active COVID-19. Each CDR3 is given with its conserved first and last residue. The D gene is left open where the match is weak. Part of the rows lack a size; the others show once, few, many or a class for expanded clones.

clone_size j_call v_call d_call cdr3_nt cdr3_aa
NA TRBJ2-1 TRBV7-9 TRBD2 TGTGCCAGCAGCCTAGACGGGGGGACCAATGAGCAGTTCTTC CASSLDGGTNEQFF
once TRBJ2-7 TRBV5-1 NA TGCGCCAGCAACCCTGGACAGAAGCGTGACGAGCAGTACTTC CASNPGQKRDEQYF
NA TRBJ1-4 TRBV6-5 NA TGTGCCAGCAGTTCTCAGGGTATTGAAAAACTGTTTTTT CASSSQGIEKLFF
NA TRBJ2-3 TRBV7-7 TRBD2 TGTGCTAGCAGCTTAGCGGGAGGTACAGATACGCAGTATTTT CASSLAGGTDTQYF
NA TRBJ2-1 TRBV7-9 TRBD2 TGTGCCAGCAGCTCCGAACTAGCGACCAATGAGCAGTTCTTC CASSSELATNEQFF
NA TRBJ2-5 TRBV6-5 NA TGTGCCACCTTAACGCCCTCTAAAGAGACCCAGTACTTC CATLTPSKETQYF
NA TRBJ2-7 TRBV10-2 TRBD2 TGCGCCAGCAGCCGGACTAGCGGGAGGGTGGCCTACGAGCAGTACTTC CASSRTSGRVAYEQYF
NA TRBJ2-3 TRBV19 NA TGTGCCAGTAGTATAGGAGGGGGGGCAGATACGCAGTATTTT CASSIGGGADTQYF
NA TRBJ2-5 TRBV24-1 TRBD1 TGTGCCACCAGTGATGGGCGCCGGACAGGGGTAGAGACCCAGTACTTC CATSDGRRTGVETQYF
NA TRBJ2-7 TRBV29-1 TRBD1 TGCAGCGTTGAGGGAGCCGGACAGGGCTACGAGCAGTACTTC CSVEGAGQGYEQYF
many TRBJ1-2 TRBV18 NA TGTGCCAGCTCACCAGTACCGACGAGCGGGGGCTACACCTTC CASSPVPTSGGYTF
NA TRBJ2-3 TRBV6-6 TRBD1 TGTGCCAGCACCCTGAGGACAGGGCCCACAGATACGCAGTATTTT CASTLRTGPTDTQYF
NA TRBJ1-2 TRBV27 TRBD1 TGTGCCAGCAGTTTATCTTACAGGGGTCACGGCTACACCTTC CASSLSYRGHGYTF
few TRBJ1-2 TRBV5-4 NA TGTGCCAGCAGCCCCCCCGACAGAGCTTATGGCTACACCTTC CASSPPDRAYGYTF
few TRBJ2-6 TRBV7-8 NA TGTGCCAGCAGCCATTGGGGGCCCGGAGTCCTGACTTTC CASSHWGPGVLTF
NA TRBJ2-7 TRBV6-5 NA TGTGCCAGCAGCCCACAGGGGAGTAGCGGCTACGAGCAGTACTTC CASSPQGSSGYEQYF
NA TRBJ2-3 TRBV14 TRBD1 TGTGCCAGCAGCAACTTCCTCGACAGGGGCTTCACAGATACGCAGTATTTT CASSNFLDRGFTDTQYF
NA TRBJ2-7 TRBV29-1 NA TGCAGCGTTGAAGCAGAAATACCCTACGAGCAGTACTTC CSVEAEIPYEQYF
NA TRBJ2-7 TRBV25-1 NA TGTGCCAGCAGACTAGGGTCCTACGAGCAGTACTTC CASRLGSYEQYF
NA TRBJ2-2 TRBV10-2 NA TGCGCCAGCGGGCTCCGGGGGGCAGGGGAGCTGTTTTTT CASGLRGAGELFF
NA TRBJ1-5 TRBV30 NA TGTGCCTGGAGGACAGGACAGATTGATAGCAATCAGCCCCAGCATTTT CAWRTGQIDSNQPQHF
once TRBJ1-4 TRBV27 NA TGTGCCAGCAGTTTAGCCCCAGGATATAATGAAAAACTGTTTTTT CASSLAPGYNEKLFF
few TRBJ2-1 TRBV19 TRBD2 TGTGCCAGTAGTACCGGGACTAGCGGGGGGGGCGAGCAGTTCTTC CASSTGTSGGGEQFF
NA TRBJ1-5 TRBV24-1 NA TGTGCCACCAGTGCTTTCAGGTGTAGGGGTGGCAATCAGCCCCAGCATTTT CATSAFRCRGGNQPQHF
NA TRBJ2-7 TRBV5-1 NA TGCGCCAGCAGCATCACACCGACTATAACCTACGAGCAGTACTTC CASSITPTITYEQYF
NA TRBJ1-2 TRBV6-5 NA TGTGCCAGCAGGCCTCCTTCGGGGGGTGGCTACACCTTC CASRPPSGGGYTF
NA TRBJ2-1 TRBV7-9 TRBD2 TGTGCCAGCAGCTTAGGGGGACTAAACAATGAGCAGTTCTTC CASSLGGLNNEQFF
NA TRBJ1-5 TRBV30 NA TGTGCCTGGAGAGGGGAAAGCAATCAGCCCCAGCATTTT CAWRGESNQPQHF
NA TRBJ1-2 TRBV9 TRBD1 TGTGCCAGCAGCGCACAGGGGGATAGTGGCTACACCTTC CASSAQGDSGYTF
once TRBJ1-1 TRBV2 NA TGTGCCAGCAGCTCGAGACGGGAGAACACTGAAGCTTTCTTT CASSSRRENTEAFF
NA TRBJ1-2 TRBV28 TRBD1 TGTGCCAGCAGCGCGGACAGGGTTTATGGCTACACCTTC CASSADRVYGYTF
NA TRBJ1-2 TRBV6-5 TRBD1 TGTGCCAGCAGAAACAGGGGTGACGGGGACTACACCTTC CASRNRGDGDYTF
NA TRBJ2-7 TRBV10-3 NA TGTGCCATCAGTGAGGCCACTACAGGGTCCTACGAGCAGTACTTC CAISEATTGSYEQYF
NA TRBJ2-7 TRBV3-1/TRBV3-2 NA TGTGCCAGCAGCCAAAGAAAGCGGGCCTTCAGCTCCTACGAGCAGTACTTC CASSQRKRAFSSYEQYF
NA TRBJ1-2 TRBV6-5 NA TGTGCCAGCGGACAGAGCGCTAACTATGGCTACACCTTC CASGQSANYGYTF
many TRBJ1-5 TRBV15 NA TGTGCCACCAGCAGAGATCGTCAGCCCCAGCATTTT CATSRDRQPQHF
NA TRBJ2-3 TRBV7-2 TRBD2 TGTGCCAGCAGCACCCGGGGGGGGACCACAGATACGCAGTATTTT CASSTRGGTTDTQYF
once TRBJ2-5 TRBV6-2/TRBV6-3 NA TGTGCCAGCAGTAAAGGGTCGGCAGGGGAAGAGACCCAGTACTTC CASSKGSAGEETQYF
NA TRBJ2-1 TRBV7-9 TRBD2 TGTGCCAGCAGAACCTCCGGGACTAGCAGTCGTGAGCAGTTCTTC CASRTSGTSSREQFF
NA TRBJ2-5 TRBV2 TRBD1 TGTGCCAGCAGCATCTTTGGGCAGGGGGTCAAAGAGACCCAGTACTTC CASSIFGQGVKETQYF